The clone carrying this T cell receptor (beta chain) was counted a few times. Its antigen remains unknown. Mouse gene names apply. The CDR3 is cut off 4 residues early in the read; its end comes from the germline J gene. Extracted RNA was reverse transcribed into cDNA, the sequencing template. Some clones are missing from TCRdb's copy, which holds only in-frame ones; the method was immunoSEQ multiplex PCR. Observed in the sample are 290,000 or so clones, none of them singletons. This sample is drawn from a study of CD8+ T cells in alopecia areata. Across the study: Each recipient was a 7-10-week-old female C3H/HeJ mouse given skin from a roughly 6-13-month-old C3H/HeJ donor with spontaneous alopecia. Findings of the study overall: Patients displayed less clarity in TCR sharing than mice, a finding possibly related to HLA.

Cutaneous lymph node cells were pooled, and they were sorted using CD4, CD8alpha, NKG2D, NKG2ACE and other markers. The CDR3 spans 14 residues. CDR1 is NNHNN, CDR2 SYGAGS, per germline (reference sequence). The germline V and J ends were trimmed by 1 base and 6 bases, with 11 bases remaining between them. The sequence was obtained from a C3H/HeJ mouse with alopecia areata. This strain's MHC haplotype is H2-k. The chain carries TRBV13-2 and TRBJ2-1, with a weak D call TRBD2 (6 bases). Sequenced material: CD4+ T cells sorted from a lymph node. CDR3 DNA (partial): TGTGCCAGCGGTGATCGGCTGGGGAGTGCT. It specifies CASGDRLGSA. The whole CDR3 is CASGDRLGSAEQFF.